The 25 T cell receptor beta chains below all came from one sample that was sequenced in a study of spatial heterogeneity in lung cancer. Via MiXCR, TCRdb re-called the 5' RACE reads, giving one row per CDR3 protein. The data contain around 110,000 distinct CDR3 sequences, approximately 12% of them seen just once; the ten biggest clones take up approximately 17%. This sample's time point: blood at routine non-recurrence follow-up after resection. Sequencing was performed on whole RNA extracted from tumor and nontumor lung tissue, or from frozen PBMC, and the material was left unsorted. Specimen: PBMCs, collected at follow-up. Receptors were obtained from a male donor with early-stage non-small cell lung cancer.

This chain links TRBV7-9 with TRBJ1-1; D call uncertain. V lost 4 bases to trimming and J lost 7 bases, with 13 bases between them. The CDR3 spans 13 residues. CDR1 and CDR2 from the germline V gene are SEHNR and FQNEAQ (reference sequence). The CDR3 loop is CASSSGPRVEAFF. The CDR3 DNA is TGTGCCAGCAGCTCCGGGCCCCGGGTTGAAGCTTTCTTT. Variable domain in full (rest from reference TRBV7-9 and TRBJ1-1): DTGVSQNPRHKITKRGQNVTFRCDPISEHNRLYWYRQTLGQGPEFLTYFQNEAQLEKSRLLSDRFSAERPKGSFSTLEIQRTEQGDSAMYLCASSSGPRVEAFFGQGTRLTVV.

The table lists this clonotype with many counts. CDR3 region: CSARETYEQYF. CDR3 sequence (DNA): TGCAGTGCTAGAGAGACCTACGAGCAGTACTTC. V and J are TRBV20-1 and TRBJ2-7; D call uncertain. The germline V gene has CDR1 DFQATT and CDR2 SNEGSKA (reference sequence). This CDR3 has 11 residues. Trimming took off 0 bases at V and 2 bases at J, with 2 bases between the two ends.

The J gene is TRBJ1-2, the V gene TRBV28; D unclear. The length of the CDR3 is 12 residues. V was trimmed by 2 bases and J by 8 bases, leaving 9 bases between them. The germline V gene has CDR1 MDHEN and CDR2 SYDVKM. CDR3 coding DNA: TGTGCCAGCAGTTTAGGCGTGCGGGGCTACACCTTC. Translation: CASSLGVRGYTF.

A few counts support this clonotype. The chain recombines TRBV9 with TRBJ2-6; D not resolved. The CDR3 length is 15 residues. V shed 0 bases and J shed 2 bases, with 6 bases lying between them. CDR1 is SGDLS, CDR2 YYNGEE, per germline. The CDR3 bases are TGTGCCAGCAGCGTAGGTGGAGCTGGGGCCAACGTCCTGACTTTC. This codes for CASSVGGAGANVLTF.

V and J are TRBV7-2 and TRBJ1-2; perhaps TRBD1 as D (6 bases). Trimming removed 5 bases at V and 6 bases at J, with 19 bases between. Germline V CDR1 and CDR2: SGHTA, FQGNSA. The CDR3 totals 15 residues. The CDR3 coding sequence is TGTGCCAGCAGCCCCTGGGGGGGCAGGGATGATGGCTACACCTTC. This translates into CASSPWGGRDDGYTF. The full variable domain, its missing parts supplied by reference TRBV7-2 and TRBJ1-2, is GAGVSQSPSNKVTEKGKDVELRCDPISGHTALYWYRQSLGQGLEFLIYFQGNSAPDKSGLPSDRFSAERTGGSVSTLTIQRTQQEDSAVYLCASSPWGGRDDGYTFGSGTRLTVV.

This rearrangement joins TRBV24-1 to TRBJ2-7; a weak D match, TRBD1 (6 bases). The V gene's germline CDR1 is KGHDR and CDR2 SFDVKD. This CDR3 region has 15 residues. V lost 4 bases and J 0 bases, leaving 12 bases between the germline ends. DNA of the CDR3: TGTGCCACCAGTGACCCCCGGGACATCTCCTACGAGCAGTACTTC. Its protein is CATSDPRDISYEQYF.

This clonotype was recorded a few times. The chain uses TRBV20-1 and TRBJ1-5; D gene ambiguous. Germline V gene lookup returns CDR1 DFQATT and CDR2 SNEGSKA (reference sequence). Trimming shortened V by 0 bases and J by 0 bases, and 3 bases separated the two germline ends. This CDR3 region has 13 residues. CDR3 bases: TGCAGTGCTAGAGACGTTAGCAATCAGCCCCAGCATTTT. It yields the protein CSARDVSNQPQHF.

This clonotype has ten or more counts. The chain uses TRBV7-8 and TRBJ2-7; tentatively, D is TRBD1 (5 bases). The CDR3 extends over 14 amino acids. Germline V gives CDR1 SGHVS, CDR2 FQNEAQ. The V gene lost 5 bases and the J gene lost 2 bases, with 13 bases spanning the gap. CDR3 in DNA: TGTGCCAGCAGCAAAAGACGCAGGGCCTACGAGCAGTACTTC. Translated: CASSKRRRAYEQYF. The complete variable domain, with remaining parts taken from reference TRBV7-8 and TRBJ2-7, reads GAGVSQSPRYKVAKRGQDVALRCDPISGHVSLFWYQQALGQGPEFLTYFQNEAQLDKSGLPSDRFFAERPEGSVSTLKIQRTQQEDSAVYLCASSKRRRAYEQYFGPGTRLTVT.

This clonotype was seen many times. The CDR3 region has the DNA TGTGCCAGCAGCGAACAGGGTTTCCAAGAGACCCAGTACTTC. Encoded protein: CASSEQGFQETQYF. The chain recombines TRBV12-3 or TRBV12-4 with TRBJ2-5, with TRBD1 as a possible D gene (6 bases). CDR3 length: 14 amino acids. The V gene lost 6 bases and the J gene lost 1 base, with 12 bases spanning the gap.

In this sample, this clonotype turned up a few times. The rearrangement joins TRBV9 to TRBJ2-7; possibly TRBD1 or TRBD2 for D (6 bases each). Germline CDR1 and CDR2: SGDLS and YYNGEE. V was cut by 4 bases and J by 3 bases, with 20 bases left in between. This CDR3 spans 16 amino acids. The CDR3 sequence is CASSPLRTGRFYEQYF. The CDR3 nucleotides are TGTGCCAGCAGCCCCCTGAGAACAGGGAGGTTCTACGAGCAGTACTTC. The entire variable domain, with the rest obtained from reference TRBV9 and TRBJ2-7, is as follows: DSGVTQTPKHLITATGQRVTLRCSPRSGDLSVYWYQQSLDQGLQFLIQYYNGEERAKGNILERFSAQQFPDLHSELNLSSLELGDSALYFCASSPLRTGRFYEQYFGPGTRLTVT.

V is TRBV10-3 and J is TRBJ2-5; D gene uncertain. CDR3 length: 14 amino acids. Trimming removed 2 bases from V and 2 bases from J, with 9 bases in between. CDR1 is ENHRY, CDR2 SYGVKD, per germline. CDR3 loop: CAISETTYQETQYF. The CDR3, as DNA: TGTGCCATCAGTGAGACTACCTATCAAGAGACCCAGTACTTC.

This chain connects TRBV11-2 to TRBJ1-5; no clear D gene. CDR3 size: 15 residues. V gave up 4 bases and J gave up 2 bases, with 12 bases separating them. Germline loops: CDR1 SGHAT, CDR2 FQNNGV. CDR3 region: CASSSGGVGNQPQHF. CDR3 DNA sequence: TGTGCCAGCAGCTCCGGTGGGGTTGGCAATCAGCCCCAGCATTTT.

This clonotype was seen more than once but under ten times. This chain uses TRBV7-2 with TRBJ2-4, with 7 bases fitting TRBD1. This CDR3 is built from 16 residues. Per the germline V gene, CDR1 is SGHTA and CDR2 is FQGNSA. J lost 8 bases, V lost 2 bases, and 12 bases had no gene match. The CDR3 here is CASSLSGQAFGDIQYF. CDR3 DNA: TGTGCCAGCAGCTTATCAGGACAGGCCTTTGGGGACATTCAGTACTTC.

This chain joins TRBV5-1 and TRBJ1-1; perhaps TRBD1 as D (5 bases). Trimming stripped 4 bases from V and 4 bases from J, with 17 bases between. Germline-derived CDR1 and CDR2 are SGHRS and YFSETQ. This CDR3 is built from 15 residues. The CDR3 DNA reads TGCGCCAGCAGCCCGAGGGGACTCTGGGTCACTGAAGCTTTCTTT. Translated: CASSPRGLWVTEAFF. The full variable domain, with the rest looked up from reference TRBV5-1 and TRBJ1-1, is KAGVTQTPRYLIKTRGQQVTLSCSPISGHRSVSWYQQTPGQGLQFLFEYFSETQRNKGNFPGRFSGRQFSNSRSEMNVSTLELGDSALYLCASSPRGLWVTEAFFGQGTRLTVV.

This clonotype has ten or more counts. The chain has TRBV5-1 and TRBJ2-6; 10 bases agree with TRBD1. This CDR3 comprises 20 residues. V was pared by 0 bases and J by 4 bases, with 13 bases of the junction left unmatched. CDR1 SGHRS and CDR2 YFSETQ come from the germline V gene. CDR3 residues: CASSLDRQGALVTGANVLTF. CDR3 DNA sequence: TGCGCCAGCAGCTTGGACCGACAGGGGGCGCTGGTTACCGGGGCCAACGTCCTGACTTTC.

There are many counts of this clonotype. The chain uses TRBV30 and TRBJ1-2, with 7 bases that match TRBD1. The germline CDR1 and CDR2 sequences are GTSNPN and SVGIG (reference sequence). The length of the CDR3 is 14 residues. Trimming took 2 bases from V and 9 from J; bases not matched to a gene: 12. CDR3 protein: CAWSSGQAGRSYTF. CDR3 DNA sequence: TGTGCCTGGAGTTCCGGACAGGCGGGTAGGAGCTACACCTTC.

This clonotype was counted between two and nine times. The rearrangement uses TRBV6-5 and TRBJ1-2; tentative D call: TRBD1 (5 bases). The CDR3 runs 13 residues. Trimming stripped 1 base from V and 6 bases from J, with 9 bases between. Germline-derived CDR1 and CDR2 are MNHEY and SVGAGI. The CDR3 spells CASSYLGQNGYTF. In DNA, the CDR3 is TGTGCCAGCAGTTACTTGGGGCAGAATGGCTACACCTTC.

The rearrangement uses TRBV7-8 and TRBJ2-1, with D possibly being TRBD1 (6 bases). V was pared by 5 bases and J by 12 bases, with 26 bases between. Looked up from germline, CDR1 is SGHVS and CDR2 is FQNEAQ. This CDR3 is built from 16 residues. CDR3 amino acids: CASSGNRAFTILGQFF. In DNA, the CDR3 is TGTGCCAGCAGCGGGAACAGGGCATTTACAATATTGGGGCAGTTCTTC.

This clonotype has more than one count but fewer than ten. The rearrangement links TRBV5-8 to TRBJ1-5; D is uncertain. V lost 4 bases, J lost 5 bases, and 16 bases lay in between. The germline V gene has CDR1 SGHTS and CDR2 YDEGEE. The CDR3 contains 15 residues. This CDR3 reads CASSTVTGSYQPQHF. The CDR3 DNA is TGTGCCAGCAGCACCGTAACGGGGTCCTATCAGCCCCAGCATTTT.

The chain recombines TRBV7-8 with TRBJ1-1; D is undetermined. This CDR3 is built from 13 residues. Germline CDR1 and CDR2: SGHVS and FQNEAQ. The germline V and J ends were trimmed by 1 base and 6 bases, with 9 bases remaining between them. The CDR3 DNA is TGTGCCAGCAGCTTAGGGGCGGTCGCTGAAGCTTTCTTT. It codes for CASSLGAVAEAFF.

This clonotype was seen ten or more times. This chain uses TRBV27 with TRBJ1-2; no clear D gene. The germline V gene has CDR1 MNHEY and CDR2 SMNVEV (reference sequence). V lost 3 bases and J lost 0, with 5 bases in between. The CDR3 is 13 residues long. CDR3 coding DNA: TGTGCCAGCAGTTTCCAAACTAACTATGGCTACACCTTC. Translating gives CASSFQTNYGYTF.

This clonotype was detected a few times. V and J are TRBV4-2 and TRBJ2-7; D remains ambiguous. The germline V gene encodes CDR1 LGHNA and CDR2 YNFKEQ. The V end lost 2 bases, the J end lost 0 bases, and 5 bases lay between the germline ends. The CDR3 sequence is 13 residues long. CDR3 protein: CASSQLLSYEQYF. The CDR3 DNA reads as TGTGCCAGCAGCCAACTCCTCTCCTACGAGCAGTACTTC.

The chain links TRBV6-2 or TRBV6-3 to TRBJ1-6; possible D gene TRBD1, 6 bases. V was pared by 6 bases and J by 8 bases, with 14 bases between. The CDR3 covers 14 residues. The germline gives CDR1 MNHEY, CDR2 SVGEGT. This CDR3 is CASRYTGRYSPLHF. The CDR3 DNA sequence: TGTGCCAGCAGATATACAGGGCGATATTCACCCCTCCACTTT.

This clonotype was detected only a few times. The CDR3 nucleotides are TGCGCCAGCAGCTCCGACAGGGGATACGAGCAGTACTTC. Amino acid sequence: CASSSDRGYEQYF. The chain carries TRBV5-1 and TRBJ2-7; TRBD1 agrees at 8 bases. CDR1 and CDR2 from the germline V gene are SGHRS and YFSETQ. The CDR3 totals 13 residues. With 3 bases clipped from V and 4 bases from J, the junction kept 3 bases outside the gene matches.

A few counts support this clonotype. The rearrangement uses TRBV7-9 and TRBJ2-5, with TRBD2 matching over 7 bases. V was clipped by 2 bases and J by 1 base; unmatched bases: 4. Per the germline V gene, CDR1 is SEHNR and CDR2 is FQNEAQ (reference sequence). This CDR3 is 15 amino acids long. This chain's CDR3 is CASSLSGGTQETQYF. The CDR3 nucleotides read TGTGCCAGCAGCTTATCCGGGGGGACCCAAGAGACCCAGTACTTC.